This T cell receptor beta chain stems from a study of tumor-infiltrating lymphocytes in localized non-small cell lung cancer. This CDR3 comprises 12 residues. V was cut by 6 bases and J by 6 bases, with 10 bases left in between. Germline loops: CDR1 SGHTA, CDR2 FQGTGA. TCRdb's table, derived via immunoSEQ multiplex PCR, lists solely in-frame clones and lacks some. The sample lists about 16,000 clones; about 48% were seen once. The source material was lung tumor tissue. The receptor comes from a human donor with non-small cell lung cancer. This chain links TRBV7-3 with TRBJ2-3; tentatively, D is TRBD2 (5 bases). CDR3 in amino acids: CASRGPGDTQYF. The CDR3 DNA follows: TGTGCCAGCAGGGGCCCGGGGGATACGCAGTATTTT.